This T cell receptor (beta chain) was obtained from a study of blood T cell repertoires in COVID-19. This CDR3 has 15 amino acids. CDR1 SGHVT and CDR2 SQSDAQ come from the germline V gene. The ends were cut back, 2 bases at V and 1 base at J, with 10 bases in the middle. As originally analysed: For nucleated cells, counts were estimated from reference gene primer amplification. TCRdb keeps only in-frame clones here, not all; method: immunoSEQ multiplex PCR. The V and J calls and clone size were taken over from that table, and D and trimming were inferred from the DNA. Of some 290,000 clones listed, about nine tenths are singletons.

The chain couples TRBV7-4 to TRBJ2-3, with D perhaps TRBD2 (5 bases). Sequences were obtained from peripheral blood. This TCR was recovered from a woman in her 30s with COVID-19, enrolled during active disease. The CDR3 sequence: CASSLTRGGTDTQYF. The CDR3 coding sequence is TGTGCCAGCAGCTTAACCCGGGGAGGCACAGATACGCAGTATTTT.